This TCR beta chain was recovered during a study of T cell repertoires in cytomegalovirus infection. Each CDR3 protein gets one entry after TCRdb re-called the reads with MiXCR. Of under 500,000 distinct CDR3 sequences listed, roughly 43% are singletons. Remarks on this clonotype: What it binds is unknown.

This CDR3 has 15 residues. The germline V and J ends were trimmed by 0 bases and 5 bases, with 11 bases remaining between them. From germline, CDR1 is LGHDT and CDR2 YNNKEL (reference sequence). This material consisted of cultured PBMCs, taken from culture after CMV antigen stimulation. The chain joins TRBV3-1 to TRBJ2-1; D gene ambiguous. This receptor was identified in a human donor in good health (CMV status not recorded). Some clones in this sample may be carry-over from other donors' samples. The CDR3 sequence is CASSQEVETHNEQFF. The DNA of the CDR3 is TGTGCCAGCAGCCAAGAAGTCGAGACACACAATGAGCAGTTCTTC.